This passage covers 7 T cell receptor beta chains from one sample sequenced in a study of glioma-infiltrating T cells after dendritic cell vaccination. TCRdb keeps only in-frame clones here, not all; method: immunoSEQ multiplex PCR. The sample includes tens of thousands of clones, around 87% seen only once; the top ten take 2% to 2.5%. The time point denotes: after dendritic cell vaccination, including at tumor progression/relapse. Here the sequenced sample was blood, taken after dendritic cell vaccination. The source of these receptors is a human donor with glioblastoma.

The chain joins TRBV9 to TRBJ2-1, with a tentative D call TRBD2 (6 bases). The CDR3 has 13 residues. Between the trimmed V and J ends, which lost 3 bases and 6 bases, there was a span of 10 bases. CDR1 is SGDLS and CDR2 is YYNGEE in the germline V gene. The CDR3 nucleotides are TGTGCCAGCAGCGGGGGACTTATCAATGAGCAGTTCTTC. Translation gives CASSGGLINEQFF.

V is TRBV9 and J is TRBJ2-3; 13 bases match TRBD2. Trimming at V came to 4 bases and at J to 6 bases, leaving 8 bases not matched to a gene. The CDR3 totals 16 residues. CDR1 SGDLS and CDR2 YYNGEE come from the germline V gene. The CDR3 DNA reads TGTGCCAGCAGCCCCGGACTAGCGGGGGCAGGCGATACGCAGTATTTT. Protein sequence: CASSPGLAGAGDTQYF. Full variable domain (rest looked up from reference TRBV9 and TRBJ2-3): DSGVTQTPKHLITATGQRVTLRCSPRSGDLSVYWYQQSLDQGLQFLIQYYNGEERAKGNILERFSAQQFPDLHSELNLSSLELGDSALYFCASSPGLAGAGDTQYFGPGTRLTVL.

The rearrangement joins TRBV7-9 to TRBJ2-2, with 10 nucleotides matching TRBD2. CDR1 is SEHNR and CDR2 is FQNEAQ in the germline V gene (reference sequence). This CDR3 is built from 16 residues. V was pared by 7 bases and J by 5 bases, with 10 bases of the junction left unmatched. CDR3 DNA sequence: TGTGCCAGCACCGAGGCCGGAGCGGGAGGGACCGGGGAGCTGTTTTTT. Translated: CASTEAGAGGTGELFF. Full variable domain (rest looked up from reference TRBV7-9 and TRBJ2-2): DTGVSQNPRHKITKRGQNVTFRCDPISEHNRLYWYRQTLGQGPEFLTYFQNEAQLEKSRLLSDRFSAERPKGSFSTLEIQRTEQGDSAMYLCASTEAGAGGTGELFFGEGSRLTVL.

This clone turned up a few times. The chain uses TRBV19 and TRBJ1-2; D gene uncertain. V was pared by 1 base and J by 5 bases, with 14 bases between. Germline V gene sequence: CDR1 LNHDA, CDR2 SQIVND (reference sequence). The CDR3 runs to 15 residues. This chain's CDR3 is CASSIAWRETYGYTF. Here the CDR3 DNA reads TGTGCCAGTAGTATAGCGTGGAGGGAAACATATGGCTACACCTTC.

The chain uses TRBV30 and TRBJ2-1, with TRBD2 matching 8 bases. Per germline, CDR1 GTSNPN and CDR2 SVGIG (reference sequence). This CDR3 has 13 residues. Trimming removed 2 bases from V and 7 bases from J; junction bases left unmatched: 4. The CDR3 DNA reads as TGTGCCTGGAGTTTCGGGAGGGGGAATGAGCAGTTCTTC. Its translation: CAWSFGRGNEQFF.

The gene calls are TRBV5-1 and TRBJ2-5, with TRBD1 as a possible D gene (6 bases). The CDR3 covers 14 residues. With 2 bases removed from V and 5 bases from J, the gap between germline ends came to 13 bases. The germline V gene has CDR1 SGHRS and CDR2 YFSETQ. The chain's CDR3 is CASSFEGQKETQYF. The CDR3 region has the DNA TGCGCCAGCAGCTTCGAGGGACAAAAGGAGACCCAGTACTTC.

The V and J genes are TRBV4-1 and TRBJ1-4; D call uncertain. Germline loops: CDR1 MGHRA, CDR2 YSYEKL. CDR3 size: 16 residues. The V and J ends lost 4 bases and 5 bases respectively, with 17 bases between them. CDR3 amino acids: CASSLTGRVENEKLFF. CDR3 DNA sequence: TGCGCCAGCAGCCTTACCGGCCGGGTCGAAAATGAAAAACTGTTTTTT.